This T cell receptor beta chain appears in the sequencing data of a study of T cell responses to AZD1222 COVID-19 vaccine. General study results and limits: Baseline serostatus was positive in only a handful of AZD1222 recipients.

The V end lost 0 bases, the J end lost 13 bases, and 10 bases lay between the germline ends. Per germline, CDR1 DFQATT and CDR2 SNEGSKA (reference sequence). The CDR3 is made up of 11 amino acids. On this clone: As yet, its antigen is unknown.

Sequenced by immunoSEQ multiplex PCR; TCRdb stores in-frame clones only, minus some. The sample consists of around 100,000 clones, about 87% of them appearing once. Material: peripheral blood, obtained on day 0 of MenACWY control vaccination. The clonotype originates from an adult in good health. The chain links TRBV20-1 to TRBJ2-1; D remains unclear. The chain's CDR3 is CSARETARQFF. The DNA of the CDR3 is TGCAGTGCTAGAGAAACTGCCCGCCAGTTCTTC.